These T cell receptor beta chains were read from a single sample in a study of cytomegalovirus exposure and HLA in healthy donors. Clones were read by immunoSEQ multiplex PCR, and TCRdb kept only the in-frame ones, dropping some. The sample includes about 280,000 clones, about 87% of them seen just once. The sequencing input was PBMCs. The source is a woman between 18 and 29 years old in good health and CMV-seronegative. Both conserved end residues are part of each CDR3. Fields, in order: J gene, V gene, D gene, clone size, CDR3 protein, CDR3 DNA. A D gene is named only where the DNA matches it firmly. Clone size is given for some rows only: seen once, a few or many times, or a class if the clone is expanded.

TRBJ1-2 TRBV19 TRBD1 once CASSRGQGSDYGYTF TGTGCCAGTAGTAGGGGACAGGGCTCGGACTATGGCTACACCTTC
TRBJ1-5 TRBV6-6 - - CASSSWEGGGNQPQHF TGTGCCAGCAGTAGCTGGGAGGGGGGTGGGAATCAGCCCCAGCATTTT
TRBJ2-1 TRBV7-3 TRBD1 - CASSPGTGDYNEQFF TGTGCCAGCAGCCCCGGGACAGGGGATTACAATGAGCAGTTCTTC
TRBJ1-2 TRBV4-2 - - CASSRRGGYGYTF TGTGCCAGCAGCCGACGAGGGGGCTATGGCTACACCTTC
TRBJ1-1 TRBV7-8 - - CASSLAVDSFTEAFF TGTGCCAGCAGCTTAGCGGTGGACAGTTTCACTGAAGCTTTCTTT
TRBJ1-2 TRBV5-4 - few CASSLNTLNYGYTF TGTGCCAGCAGCTTGAACACCCTGAACTATGGCTACACCTTC
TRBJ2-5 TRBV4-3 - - CASSQDIRGGTQYF TGCGCCAGCAGCCAAGATATCAGAGGGGGGACCCAGTACTTC
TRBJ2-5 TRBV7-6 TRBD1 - CASSLDLGGEYRRYF TGTGCCAGCAGCTTAGATTTAGGGGGCGAGTACAGGAGGTACTTC
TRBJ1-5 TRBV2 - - CASSDQRGNQPQHF TGTGCCAGCAGTGATCAGCGAGGAAATCAGCCCCAGCATTTT
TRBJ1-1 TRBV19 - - CASSIDQVEADTEAFF TGTGCCAGTAGTATAGACCAGGTTGAAGCGGACACTGAAGCTTTCTTT
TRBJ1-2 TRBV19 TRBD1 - CASSGQGAYYGYTF TGTGCCAGTAGTGGCCAGGGGGCTTACTATGGCTACACCTTC
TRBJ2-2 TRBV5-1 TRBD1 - CASDEGTANTGELFF TGCGCCAGCGATGAGGGGACAGCGAACACCGGGGAGCTGTTTTTT
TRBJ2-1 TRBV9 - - CASIHPRGNEQFF TGTGCCAGCATCCACCCCAGGGGCAATGAGCAGTTCTTC
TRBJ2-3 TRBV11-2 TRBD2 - CASSPVAGGHDTQYF TGTGCCAGCAGCCCGGTAGCGGGGGGGCATGATACGCAGTATTTT
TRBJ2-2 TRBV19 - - CASSMAGSIGELFF TGTGCCAGTAGTATGGCAGGGTCTATAGGGGAGCTGTTTTTT
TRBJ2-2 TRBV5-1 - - CASSFGTNTGELFF TGCGCCAGCAGCTTTGGCACGAACACCGGGGAGCTGTTTTTT
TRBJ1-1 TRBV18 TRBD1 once CASSRQGRDTEAFF TGTGCCAGCTCACGACAGGGGCGAGACACTGAAGCTTTCTTT
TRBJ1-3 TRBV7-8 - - CASSLAANTIYF TGTGCCAGCAGCTTAGCGGCTAACACCATATATTTT
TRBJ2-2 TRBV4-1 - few CASSQVSTGELFF TGCGCCAGCAGCCAAGTGTCGACCGGGGAGCTGTTTTTT
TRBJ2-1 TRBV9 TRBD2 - CASSGRLAGTYNEQFF TGTGCCAGCAGCGGACGACTAGCGGGAACCTACAATGAGCAGTTCTTC
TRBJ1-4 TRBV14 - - CASSQGGGGKEKLFF TGTGCCAGCAGCCAAGGTGGGGGAGGAAAAGAAAAACTGTTTTTT
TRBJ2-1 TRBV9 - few CASSPPITGSLRAYNEQFF TGTGCCAGCAGCCCCCCAATCACCGGAAGCCTGCGGGCCTACAATGAGCAGTTCTTC
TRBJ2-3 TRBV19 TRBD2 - CASSSGDLDTQYF TGTGCCAGTTCTAGCGGGGATCTGGATACGCAGTATTTT
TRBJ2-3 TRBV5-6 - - CASSGHDLDTQYF TGTGCCAGCAGCGGACATGACTTAGATACGCAGTATTTT
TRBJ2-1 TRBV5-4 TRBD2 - CASSAVGGAYNEQFF TGTGCCAGCAGCGCGGTCGGGGGGGCCTACAATGAGCAGTTCTTC
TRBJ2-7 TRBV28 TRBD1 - CASSWDRRSLYEQYF TGTGCCAGCAGTTGGGACAGGAGGTCCCTCTACGAGCAGTACTTC
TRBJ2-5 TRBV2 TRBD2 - CANIPRTSDGTQYF TGTGCCAACATTCCGAGGACTAGCGATGGGACCCAGTACTTC
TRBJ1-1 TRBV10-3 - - CATTYGVMNTEAFF TGTGCCACCACTTACGGGGTAATGAACACTGAAGCTTTCTTT
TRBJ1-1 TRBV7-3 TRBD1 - CASSPTGGNTEAFF TGTGCCAGCTCTCCAACAGGGGGTAACACTGAAGCTTTCTTT
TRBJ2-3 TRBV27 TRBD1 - CASSRDSKDTQYF TGTGCCAGCAGTCGGGACAGCAAAGATACGCAGTATTTT
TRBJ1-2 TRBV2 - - CASSVRGGDNYGYTF TGTGCCAGCAGTGTCCGGGGGGGTGATAACTATGGCTACACCTTC
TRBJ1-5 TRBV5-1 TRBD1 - CASSLEGQGGQPQHF TGCGCCAGCAGCTTGGAGGGACAGGGAGGTCAGCCCCAGCATTTT
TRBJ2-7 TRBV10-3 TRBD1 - CAISGQGQFEQYF TGTGCCATCAGCGGACAGGGACAGTTCGAGCAGTACTTC
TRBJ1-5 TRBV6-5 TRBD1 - CASSYRDRVQPQHF TGTGCCAGCAGTTACAGGGACAGGGTCCAGCCCCAGCATTTT
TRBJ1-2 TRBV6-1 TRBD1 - CASSVDRDRIYGYTF TGTGCCAGCAGTGTTGACCGGGACAGGATATATGGCTACACCTTC
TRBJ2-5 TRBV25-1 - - CASSEWGRPGETQYF TGTGCCAGCAGTGAATGGGGCAGGCCCGGGGAGACCCAGTACTTC